This T cell receptor (beta chain) comes out of a study of long-term antiretroviral therapy in people with HIV. General observations from the study: HIV repertoires covered narrower CDR3 length ranges than controls did. Pre-ART expanded TRB clones stayed dominant throughout, though often decreasing after ART. Documentation of ART adherence, viral resistance or therapy changes was absent. With ART, diversity went up but was still lower than in transplant donor controls.

A remark on this clone: What it binds is not known.

The CDR3 runs 15 residues. V gave up 6 bases and J gave up 4 bases, with 18 bases separating them. The germline gives CDR1 SEHNR, CDR2 FQNEAQ (reference sequence). With survey level as its setting, the immunoSEQ assay was v3.0. Assay used: immunoSEQ multiplex PCR; TCRdb lists only in-frame clones, some missing. The table records fewer than 25,000 clones, roughly 80% of them present only once. V and J are TRBV7-9 and TRBJ1-1; D possibly corresponds to TRBD1 (5 bases). Here the sequenced sample was unsorted PBMCs, taken 1.9 years after starting antiretroviral therapy. This clonotype was sampled from a woman aged 50 to 65 with HIV. The CDR3 protein is CASSQWGGEGTEAFF. The CDR3 DNA reads TGTGCCAGCAGTCAATGGGGGGGTGAGGGCACTGAAGCTTTCTTT.